A selection of T cell receptor beta chains follows, all from one sample in a study of cytomegalovirus exposure and HLA in healthy donors. Assay used: immunoSEQ multiplex PCR; TCRdb lists only in-frame clones, some missing. The sample lists roughly 120,000 clones; approximately 82% were seen once. Input material: PBMCs. These TCRs come from a man aged 30 to 39 in good health and CMV-seropositive. Each CDR3 is given with its conserved first and last residue. The D gene is left open where the match is weak. Size values are once, few and many counts, or a class for expanded clones, and some rows have none.

abundance: .; v_gene: TRBV9; j_gene: TRBJ2-5; d_gene: .; CDR3nt: TGTGCCAGCAGCGTGTCGAGCCAAGAGACCCAGTACTTC; CDR3aa: CASSVSSQETQYF
abundance: .; v_gene: TRBV5-1; j_gene: TRBJ2-1; d_gene: TRBD2; CDR3nt: TGCGCCAGCAGCTTTTTCACGGGGGGAGCATACAATGAGCAGTTCTTC; CDR3aa: CASSFFTGGAYNEQFF
abundance: .; v_gene: TRBV6-1; j_gene: TRBJ2-2; d_gene: .; CDR3nt: TGTGCCAGCAAAGGGGGAAACACCGGGGAGCTGTTTTTT; CDR3aa: CASKGGNTGELFF
abundance: .; v_gene: TRBV5-4; j_gene: TRBJ2-2; d_gene: .; CDR3nt: TGTGCCAGCAGCAGGGCTGGTTCGGGGGCCGGGGAGCTGTTTTTT; CDR3aa: CASSRAGSGAGELFF
abundance: .; v_gene: TRBV10-3; j_gene: TRBJ2-2; d_gene: TRBD1; CDR3nt: TGTGCCATCAGTGGAAGGGGACAGGAGTACACCGGGGAGCTGTTTTTT; CDR3aa: CAISGRGQEYTGELFF
abundance: .; v_gene: TRBV6-6; j_gene: TRBJ2-2; d_gene: TRBD2; CDR3nt: TGTGCCAGCGCGGGGGGGCTACGGGGCCGGGGAGCTGTTTTT; CDR3aa: CASAGGLRGRGAVF
abundance: few; v_gene: TRBV28; j_gene: TRBJ2-5; d_gene: TRBD2; CDR3nt: TGTGCCAGCAGTCACGGGGGGGCCGAGACAGAGACCCAGTACTTC; CDR3aa: CASSHGGAETETQYF
abundance: .; v_gene: TRBV6-5; j_gene: TRBJ1-4; d_gene: .; CDR3nt: TGTGCCAGCAGTCTATTTGGGCCAACTAATGAAAAACTGTTTTTT; CDR3aa: CASSLFGPTNEKLFF
abundance: .; v_gene: TRBV25-1; j_gene: TRBJ1-2; d_gene: .; CDR3nt: TGTGCCAGCAGTGAATGGGACACGCGCTTATACACCTTC; CDR3aa: CASSEWDTRLYTF
abundance: .; v_gene: TRBV5-1; j_gene: TRBJ2-1; d_gene: .; CDR3nt: TGCGCCAGCAGCTTGTTTCCTAGCTCCGTGGAGTGGAACAATGAGCAGTTCTTC; CDR3aa: CASSLFPSSVEWNNEQFF
abundance: .; v_gene: TRBV6-5; j_gene: TRBJ2-5; d_gene: TRBD1; CDR3nt: TGTGCCAGCGGCCGACAGGGGCCAGAGACCCAGTACTTC; CDR3aa: CASGRQGPETQYF
abundance: .; v_gene: TRBV28; j_gene: TRBJ1-5; d_gene: TRBD1; CDR3nt: TGTGCCAGTCGAGGACAGGGGGCGATCATAAATCAGCCCCAGCATTTT; CDR3aa: CASRGQGAIINQPQHF
abundance: once; v_gene: TRBV10-1; j_gene: TRBJ2-2; d_gene: TRBD1; CDR3nt: TGCGCCAGCAGGGATAGGGGGCTGGACACCGGGGAGCTGTTTTTT; CDR3aa: CASRDRGLDTGELFF
abundance: .; v_gene: TRBV7-2; j_gene: TRBJ1-2; d_gene: TRBD1; CDR3nt: TGTGCCAGCAGCTTAGATGGTGACAGGGGGCTGGGAGGCTACACCTTC; CDR3aa: CASSLDGDRGLGGYTF
abundance: .; v_gene: TRBV5-4; j_gene: TRBJ2-7; d_gene: .; CDR3nt: TGTGCCAGCAGCCACTCGGGGATGTCCTACGAGCAGTACTTC; CDR3aa: CASSHSGMSYEQYF
abundance: .; v_gene: TRBV9; j_gene: TRBJ2-5; d_gene: .; CDR3nt: TGTGCCAGCAGCGTTCGACTAAACCAAGAGACCCAGTACTTC; CDR3aa: CASSVRLNQETQYF
abundance: .; v_gene: TRBV7-9; j_gene: TRBJ2-3; d_gene: .; CDR3nt: TGTGCCAGCAGCTCAGGGGCTAGCGGTTCTATACCTCCCACAGATACGCAGTATTTT; CDR3aa: CASSSGASGSIPPTDTQYF
abundance: .; v_gene: TRBV13; j_gene: TRBJ2-7; d_gene: .; CDR3nt: TGTGCCAGCAGCTTTCTAGGATACGAGCAGTACTTC; CDR3aa: CASSFLGYEQYF
abundance: .; v_gene: TRBV18; j_gene: TRBJ1-1; d_gene: .; CDR3nt: TGTGCCAGCTCACCAGACGTGACAGACACTGAAGCTTTCTTT; CDR3aa: CASSPDVTDTEAFF
abundance: .; v_gene: TRBV19; j_gene: TRBJ2-7; d_gene: .; CDR3nt: TGTGCCAGTAGTATAGATCCCGGCTCCTACGAGCAGTACTTC; CDR3aa: CASSIDPGSYEQYF
abundance: .; v_gene: TRBV5-1; j_gene: TRBJ2-1; d_gene: TRBD2; CDR3nt: TGCGCCAGCAGCTTGTGGGGGGGGAACAATGAGCAGTTCTTC; CDR3aa: CASSLWGGNNEQFF
abundance: .; v_gene: TRBV7-2; j_gene: TRBJ2-3; d_gene: TRBD2; CDR3nt: TGTGCCAGCAGCCCCCTAGCGGATATCACAGATACGCAGTATTTT; CDR3aa: CASSPLADITDTQYF
abundance: once; v_gene: TRBV27; j_gene: TRBJ2-1; d_gene: TRBD2; CDR3nt: TGTGCCAGCTGCCGGGAGGCCTCCTACAATGAGCAGTTCTTC; CDR3aa: CASCREASYNEQFF
abundance: .; v_gene: TRBV29-1; j_gene: TRBJ2-1; d_gene: .; CDR3nt: TGCAGCGTTGACCTGTTTCCTGAGCAGTTCTTC; CDR3aa: CSVDLFPEQFF
abundance: .; v_gene: TRBV7-8; j_gene: TRBJ1-5; d_gene: .; CDR3nt: TGTGCCAGCAGCCTAAGACAGCCAGATCAGCCCCAGCATTTT; CDR3aa: CASSLRQPDQPQHF
abundance: .; v_gene: TRBV2; j_gene: TRBJ2-3; d_gene: .; CDR3nt: TGTGCCAGCGTGCAGGGTCTTAGCACAGATACGCAGTATTTT; CDR3aa: CASVQGLSTDTQYF
abundance: few; v_gene: TRBV2; j_gene: TRBJ1-2; d_gene: .; CDR3nt: TGTGCCAGCACGGGAAGACGGACCTTGAGCTATGGCTACACCTTC; CDR3aa: CASTGRRTLSYGYTF
abundance: .; v_gene: TRBV5-1; j_gene: TRBJ1-1; d_gene: TRBD1; CDR3nt: TGCGCCAGCAGCCTTGGACAGGGGGCGGACACTGAAGCTTTCTTT; CDR3aa: CASSLGQGADTEAFF
abundance: .; v_gene: TRBV28; j_gene: TRBJ2-7; d_gene: TRBD1; CDR3nt: TGTGCCAGCAGTTACCGGGACAGGTACTACGAGCAGTACTTC; CDR3aa: CASSYRDRYYEQYF
abundance: once; v_gene: TRBV2; j_gene: TRBJ2-7; d_gene: .; CDR3nt: TGTGCCAGCAGTTCCCCAGGCTACGAGCAGTACTTC; CDR3aa: CASSSPGYEQYF
abundance: .; v_gene: TRBV7-8; j_gene: TRBJ1-5; d_gene: .; CDR3nt: TGTGCCAGCAGCTTAGAGGGGAGGATGGATCAGCCCCAGCATTTT; CDR3aa: CASSLEGRMDQPQHF
abundance: .; v_gene: TRBV5-1; j_gene: TRBJ2-4; d_gene: .; CDR3nt: TGCGCCAGCAGCTTGGATGGAGGGGTAACAAACATTCAGTACTTC; CDR3aa: CASSLDGGVTNIQYF
abundance: .; v_gene: TRBV6-6; j_gene: TRBJ2-7; d_gene: .; CDR3nt: TGTGCCAGCAGTTACTCGGTAGCGGCATCCTACGAGCAGTACTTC; CDR3aa: CASSYSVAASYEQYF
abundance: .; v_gene: TRBV4-2; j_gene: TRBJ1-1; d_gene: TRBD1; CDR3nt: TGTGCCAGCAGCCACCACGGGACAGGGGGCGTCACTGAAGCTTTCTTT; CDR3aa: CASSHHGTGGVTEAFF
abundance: few; v_gene: TRBV2; j_gene: TRBJ1-2; d_gene: TRBD1; CDR3nt: TGTGCCAGCAGTGAGGACAGGGGGAACTATGGCTACACCTTC; CDR3aa: CASSEDRGNYGYTF
abundance: once; v_gene: TRBV5-1; j_gene: TRBJ2-5; d_gene: TRBD2; CDR3nt: TGCGCCAGCAGCACCCGACTAGCCCAAGAGACCCAGTACTTC; CDR3aa: CASSTRLAQETQYF
abundance: .; v_gene: TRBV7-2; j_gene: TRBJ1-5; d_gene: TRBD1; CDR3nt: TGTGCCAGCAGCTACAGGGGGAATCAGCCCCAGCATTTT; CDR3aa: CASSYRGNQPQHF
abundance: .; v_gene: TRBV13; j_gene: TRBJ2-6; d_gene: .; CDR3nt: TGTGCCAGCAGCTGGGGGGGTGGGACACCCTTCTCTGGGGCCAACGTCCTGACTTTC; CDR3aa: CASSWGGGTPFSGANVLTF
abundance: .; v_gene: TRBV9; j_gene: TRBJ1-4; d_gene: .; CDR3nt: TGTGCCAGCAGCGTCTGGGGGGGACTGAATGAAAAACTGTTTTTT; CDR3aa: CASSVWGGLNEKLFF
abundance: .; v_gene: TRBV19; j_gene: TRBJ1-1; d_gene: .; CDR3nt: TGTGCCAGTAGTACTCCGGGACACCTCATGAACACTGAAGCTTTCTTT; CDR3aa: CASSTPGHLMNTEAFF
abundance: .; v_gene: TRBV5-1; j_gene: TRBJ1-4; d_gene: .; CDR3nt: TGCGCCAGCAGCTTGTCCTTGGACAGTCGAGCAACTAATGAAAAGCTGTTTTTT; CDR3aa: CASSLSLDSRATNEKLFF
abundance: .; v_gene: TRBV25-1; j_gene: TRBJ2-1; d_gene: TRBD1; CDR3nt: TGTGCCAGCAGTGAATTGGAAACAGGGGGGCACAATGAGCAGTTCTTC; CDR3aa: CASSELETGGHNEQFF